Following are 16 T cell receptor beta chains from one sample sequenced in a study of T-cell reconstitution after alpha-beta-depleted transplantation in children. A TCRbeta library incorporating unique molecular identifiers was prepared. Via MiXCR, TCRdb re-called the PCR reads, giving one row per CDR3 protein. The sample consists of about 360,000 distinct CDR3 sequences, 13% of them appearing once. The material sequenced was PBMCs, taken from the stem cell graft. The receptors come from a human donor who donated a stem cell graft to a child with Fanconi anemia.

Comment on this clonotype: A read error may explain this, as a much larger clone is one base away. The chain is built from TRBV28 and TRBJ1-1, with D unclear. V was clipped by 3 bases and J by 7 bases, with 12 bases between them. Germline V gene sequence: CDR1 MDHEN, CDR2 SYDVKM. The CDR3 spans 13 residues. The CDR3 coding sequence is TGTGCCAGCAGTTTTCAAAGTGCGAGTGAAGCTTTCTTT. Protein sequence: CASSFQSASEAFF.

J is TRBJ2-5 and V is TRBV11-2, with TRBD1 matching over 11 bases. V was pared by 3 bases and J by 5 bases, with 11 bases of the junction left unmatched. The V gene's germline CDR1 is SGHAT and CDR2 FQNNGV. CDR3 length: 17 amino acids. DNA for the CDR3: TGTGCCAGCAGCTTGGTGGGACAGGGGGTTGTGGGGGAGACCCAGTACTTC. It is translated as CASSLVGQGVVGETQYF.

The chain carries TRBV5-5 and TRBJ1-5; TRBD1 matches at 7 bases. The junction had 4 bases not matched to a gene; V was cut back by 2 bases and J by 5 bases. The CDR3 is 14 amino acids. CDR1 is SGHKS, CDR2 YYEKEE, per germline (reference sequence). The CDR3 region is CASSFRDSYQPQHF. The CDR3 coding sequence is TGTGCCAGCAGCTTTCGGGACAGCTATCAGCCCCAGCATTTT.

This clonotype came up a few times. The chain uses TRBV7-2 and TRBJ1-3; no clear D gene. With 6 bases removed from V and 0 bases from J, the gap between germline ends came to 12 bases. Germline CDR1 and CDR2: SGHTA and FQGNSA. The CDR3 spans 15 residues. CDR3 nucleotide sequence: TGTGCCAGCAGTCCGTCCCCGAACTCTGGAAACACCATATATTTT. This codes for CASSPSPNSGNTIYF.

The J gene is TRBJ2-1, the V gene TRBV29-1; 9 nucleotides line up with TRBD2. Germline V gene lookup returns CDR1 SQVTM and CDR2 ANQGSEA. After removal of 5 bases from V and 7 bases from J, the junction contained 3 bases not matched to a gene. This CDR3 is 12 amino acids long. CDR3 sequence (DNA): TGCAGCGTTAGCGGGGGGTGGAATGAGCAGTTCTTC. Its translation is CSVSGGWNEQFF.

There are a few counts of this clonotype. The CDR3 region is CASSQGGRGYTF. CDR3 in DNA: TGTGCCAGCAGCCAAGGGGGCAGGGGCTACACCTTC. The rearrangement joins TRBV14 to TRBJ1-2; tentative D call: TRBD1 (5 bases). Germline V gene sequence: CDR1 SGHDN, CDR2 FVKESK. The V gene lost 1 base and the J gene lost 8 bases, with 8 bases spanning the gap. The CDR3 totals 12 residues.

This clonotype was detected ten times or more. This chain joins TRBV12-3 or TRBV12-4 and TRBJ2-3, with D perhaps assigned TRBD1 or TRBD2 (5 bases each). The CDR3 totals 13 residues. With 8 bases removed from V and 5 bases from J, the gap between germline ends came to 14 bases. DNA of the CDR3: TGTGCCAGCCGCAGAGGGGTGGTAGATACGCAGTATTTT. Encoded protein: CASRRGVVDTQYF.

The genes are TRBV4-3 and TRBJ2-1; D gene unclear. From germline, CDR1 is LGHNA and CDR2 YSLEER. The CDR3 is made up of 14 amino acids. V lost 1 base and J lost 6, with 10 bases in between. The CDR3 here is CASSQVIYANEQFF. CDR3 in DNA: TGCGCCAGCAGCCAAGTAATATATGCCAATGAGCAGTTCTTC.

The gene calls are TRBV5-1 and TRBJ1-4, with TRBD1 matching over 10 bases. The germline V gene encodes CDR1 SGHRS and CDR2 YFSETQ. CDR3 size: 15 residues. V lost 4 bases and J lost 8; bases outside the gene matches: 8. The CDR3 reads CASSPGTGEGEKLFF. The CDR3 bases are TGCGCCAGCAGCCCGGGGACAGGGGAGGGCGAAAAACTGTTTTTT.

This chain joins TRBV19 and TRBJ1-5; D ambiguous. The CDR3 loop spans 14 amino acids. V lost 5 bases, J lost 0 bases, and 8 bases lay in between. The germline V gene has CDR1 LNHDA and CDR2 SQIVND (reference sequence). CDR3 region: CASSWSFSNQPQHF. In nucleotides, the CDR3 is TGTGCCAGTAGTTGGAGTTTTAGCAATCAGCCCCAGCATTTT.

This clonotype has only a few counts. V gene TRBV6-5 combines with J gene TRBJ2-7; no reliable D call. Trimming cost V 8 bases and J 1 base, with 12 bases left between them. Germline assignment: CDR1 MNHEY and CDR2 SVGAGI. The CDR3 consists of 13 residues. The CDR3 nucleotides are TGTGCCAGCCAGCTTAAGGAGTCCTACGAGCAGTACGTC. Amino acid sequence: CASQLKESYEQYV.

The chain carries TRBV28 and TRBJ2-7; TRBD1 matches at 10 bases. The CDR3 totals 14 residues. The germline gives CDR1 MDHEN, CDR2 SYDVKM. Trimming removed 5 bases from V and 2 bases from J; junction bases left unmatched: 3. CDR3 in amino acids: CASSVTGGTYEQYV. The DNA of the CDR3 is TGTGCCAGCAGTGTGACAGGGGGCACCTACGAGCAGTACGTC.

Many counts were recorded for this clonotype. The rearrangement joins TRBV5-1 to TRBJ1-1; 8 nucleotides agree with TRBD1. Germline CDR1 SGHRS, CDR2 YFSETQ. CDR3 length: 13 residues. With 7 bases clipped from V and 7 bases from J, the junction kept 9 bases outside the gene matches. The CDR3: CASGRGRGIEAFF. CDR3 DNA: TGCGCCAGCGGCAGGGGGCGAGGGATTGAAGCTTTCTTT.

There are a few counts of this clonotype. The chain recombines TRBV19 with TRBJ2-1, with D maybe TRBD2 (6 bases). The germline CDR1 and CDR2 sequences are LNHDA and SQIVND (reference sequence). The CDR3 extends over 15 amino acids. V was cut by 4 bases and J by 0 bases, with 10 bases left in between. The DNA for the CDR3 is TGTGCCAGTAGTACGACGGGAGACTCCTACAATGAGCAGTTCTTC. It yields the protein CASSTTGDSYNEQFF.

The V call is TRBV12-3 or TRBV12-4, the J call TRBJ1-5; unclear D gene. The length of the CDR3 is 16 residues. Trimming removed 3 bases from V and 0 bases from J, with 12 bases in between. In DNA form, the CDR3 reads TGTGCCAGCAGTTTGGTGACACCCCTTAGCAATCAGCCCCAGCATTTT. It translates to CASSLVTPLSNQPQHF.

CDR3 nucleotide sequence: TGTGCCAGCATTGACAGGGCCATCCAAGAGACCCAGTACTTC. Residues: CASIDRAIQETQYF. V usage is TRBV2 and J usage is TRBJ2-5; TRBD1 agrees at 7 bases. This CDR3 spans 14 amino acids. Germline V gene data show CDR1 as SNHLY and CDR2 as FYNNEI. J gave up 1 base and V 7 bases, and 6 bases lay outside the gene matches.